Listed here are 17 T cell receptor beta chains from one sample, sequenced in a study of T cell changes during pregnancy in multiple sclerosis. The table came from immunoSEQ multiplex PCR; TCRdb's copy has only in-frame clones and leaves some out. Found here are tens of thousands of clones, 90% to 95% of them singletons; the top ten hold approximately 0.84%. The source material was peripheral blood, sampled in the third trimester of pregnancy. These receptors originate from a female donor with multiple sclerosis, enrolled in a pregnancy study.

Only one count was recorded for this clone. The V and J genes are TRBV27 and TRBJ2-7; 9 positions match TRBD2. The V gene end was trimmed by 6 bases and the J gene end by 6 bases; junction bases not matched to a gene: 9. Germline V gives CDR1 MNHEY, CDR2 SMNVEV (reference sequence). There are 14 residues in the CDR3. In DNA form, the CDR3 reads TGTGCCAGCAGGACTGAGACTAGCGGTTTCGAGCAGTACTTC. This gives the protein CASRTETSGFEQYF.

This chain links TRBV6-5 with TRBJ1-1, with D perhaps matching TRBD1 (6 bases). V was clipped by 4 bases and J by 11 bases, with 14 bases between them. This CDR3 contains 12 residues. Germline V CDR1 and CDR2: MNHEY, SVGAGI. In DNA, the CDR3 is TGTGCCAGCAGTTCCATACAGGGATCGGCTTTCTTT. Its translation: CASSSIQGSAFF.

This chain connects TRBV7-6 to TRBJ2-3; tentatively, D is TRBD1 (6 bases). This CDR3 has 15 residues. Per germline, CDR1 SGHVS and CDR2 FNYEAQ. V lost 2 bases to trimming and J lost 1 base, with 10 bases between them. CDR3 nucleotides: TGTGCCAGCAGCTTAACTTGGGGGCGCACAGATACGCAGTATTTT. It encodes CASSLTWGRTDTQYF.

The genes are TRBV6-1 and TRBJ1-3, with a tentative D call TRBD1 (5 bases). V lost 2 bases and J lost 2, with 10 bases in between. CDR3 length equals 15 residues. The germline V gene encodes CDR1 MNHNS and CDR2 SASEGT. DNA for the CDR3: TGTGCCAGCAGTGAAAGGGGTAATCCTGGAAACACCATATATTTT. Encoded protein: CASSERGNPGNTIYF.

J is TRBJ2-7 and V is TRBV7-6; 7 positions agree with TRBD1. The CDR3 runs 14 residues. The germline CDR1 and CDR2 sequences are SGHVS and FNYEAQ. Trimming took 3 bases from V and 2 from J; bases not matched to a gene: 4. CDR3 region: CASSFRDSTYEQYF. CDR3 DNA: TGTGCCAGCAGCTTTCGGGACAGCACCTACGAGCAGTACTTC.

The gene calls are TRBV27 and TRBJ1-1; D remains unclear. The germline CDR1 and CDR2 sequences are MNHEY and SMNVEV (reference sequence). V shed 3 bases and J shed 0 bases, with 8 bases lying between them. This CDR3 region has 14 residues. The DNA of the CDR3 is TGTGCCAGCAGTTTCAGCGGCCTGAACACTGAAGCTTTCTTT. This encodes CASSFSGLNTEAFF.

Only one count was recorded for this clone. The chain employs TRBV5-1 and TRBJ1-1; D is unresolved. There are 15 residues in the CDR3. Germline CDR1 and CDR2: SGHRS and YFSETQ. V lost 4 bases to trimming and J lost 0 bases, with 13 bases between them. CDR3 sequence: CASSLLNSMNTEAFF. CDR3 coding DNA: TGCGCCAGCAGCCTATTAAACAGTATGAACACTGAAGCTTTCTTT.

This chain connects TRBV27 to TRBJ2-3, with 8 bases lining up with TRBD2. Germline values: CDR1 MNHEY, CDR2 SMNVEV (reference sequence). This CDR3 is 15 amino acids long. V dropped 7 bases and J dropped 6; count of bases not matched to a gene: 12. In nucleotides, the CDR3 is TGTGCCAGCACCCTCAGGCCGGCTAGCGGGGATACGCAGTATTTT. It is translated as CASTLRPASGDTQYF.

This chain links TRBV5-6 with TRBJ2-1, with D possibly being TRBD2 (5 bases). V gave up 0 bases and J gave up 4 bases, with 17 bases separating them. CDR1 is SGHDT and CDR2 is YYEEEE in the germline V gene. The CDR3 loop spans 17 amino acids. CDR3: CASSLAVGGWGYNEQFF. The CDR3 DNA is TGTGCCAGCAGCTTGGCCGTAGGAGGTTGGGGTTACAATGAGCAGTTCTTC. Full variable domain (remainder filled in from reference TRBV5-6 and TRBJ2-1): DAGVTQSPTHLIKTRGQQVTLRCSPKSGHDTVSWYQQALGQGPQFIFQYYEEEERQRGNFPDRFSGHQFPNYSSELNVNALLLGDSALYLCASSLAVGGWGYNEQFFGPGTRLTVL.

The chain uses TRBV19 and TRBJ1-1; 9 bases agree with TRBD1. Germline values: CDR1 LNHDA, CDR2 SQIVND (reference sequence). V gave up 5 bases and J gave up 10 bases; unmatched junction bases: 14. The CDR3 runs to 15 residues. The CDR3 DNA reads as TGTGCCAGTAGTCAAATACAGGGGGCGAGGAGCGCAGCTTTCTTT. This sequence encodes CASSQIQGARSAAFF. Full variable domain (outside the CDR3, taken from reference TRBV19 and TRBJ1-1): DGGITQSPKYLFRKEGQNVTLSCEQNLNHDAMYWYRQDPGQGLRLIYYSQIVNDFQKGDIAEGYSVSREKKESFPLTVTSAQKNPTAFYLCASSQIQGARSAAFFGQGTRLTVV.

The chain carries TRBV18 and TRBJ1-3; 7 bases fit TRBD1. The V gene end was trimmed by 4 bases and the J gene end by 2 bases; junction bases not matched to a gene: 2. The CDR3 is made up of 14 amino acids. Germline V lookup: CDR1 KGHSH, CDR2 LQKENI. Written as DNA, the CDR3 is TGTGCCAGCTCACAGGGGGCGGCTGGAAACACCATATATTTT. Translating gives CASSQGAAGNTIYF.

The CDR3 region is CASRFGGSYNEQFF. CDR3 in DNA: TGTGCCAGCAGATTCGGCGGTTCCTACAATGAGCAGTTCTTC. The V and J genes are TRBV28 and TRBJ2-1; D is ambiguous. V was trimmed by 6 bases and J by 1 base, leaving 10 bases between them. The CDR3 length is 14 residues. The V gene's germline CDR1 is MDHEN and CDR2 SYDVKM.

This chain links TRBV28 with TRBJ2-5; D possibly corresponds to TRBD1 (5 bases). This CDR3 contains 13 residues. Deletions cut 7 bases from V and 2 bases from J, with 11 bases between. Germline V gives CDR1 MDHEN, CDR2 SYDVKM. This chain's CDR3 is CASKGQGQETQYF. In DNA, the CDR3 is TGTGCCAGCAAGGGGCAGGGTCAAGAGACCCAGTACTTC.

This clone has just one count. The chain couples TRBV5-1 to TRBJ2-3, with 14 positions matching TRBD2. V was clipped by 4 bases and J by 0 bases; unmatched bases: 7. The CDR3 loop spans 18 amino acids. Germline CDR1 reads SGHRS; CDR2 reads YFSETQ. CDR3 protein: CASSLGTSGSFSTDTQYF. CDR3 in DNA: TGCGCCAGCAGCCTGGGGACTAGCGGGAGTTTTAGCACAGATACGCAGTATTTT.

The chain joins TRBV6-5 to TRBJ2-3; TRBD1 agrees at 8 bases. J was trimmed by 2 bases and V by 2 bases; bases with no gene match: 6. This CDR3 spans 16 amino acids. Germline assignment: CDR1 MNHEY and CDR2 SVGAGI. Here the CDR3 reads CASSYGQGAFTDTQYF. The CDR3 nucleotides are TGTGCCAGCAGTTACGGGCAGGGGGCTTTCACAGATACGCAGTATTTT.

This clone was counted once. This rearrangement joins TRBV4-1 to TRBJ1-5; D is possibly TRBD1 (6 bases). Germline V gene sequence: CDR1 MGHRA, CDR2 YSYEKL. Trimming cost V 0 bases and J 5 bases, with 14 bases left between them. The CDR3 totals 16 residues. Here the CDR3 DNA reads TGCGCCAGCAGCCAAGATTTGGACAGCGAATATCAGCCCCAGCATTTT. It specifies CASSQDLDSEYQPQHF.

V usage is TRBV9 and J usage is TRBJ2-3; maybe TRBD1 (6 bases). Between the trimmed V and J ends, which lost 3 bases and 2 bases, there was a span of 16 bases. The CDR3 is 16 residues long. Per germline, CDR1 SGDLS and CDR2 YYNGEE. The CDR3 protein is CASSEPPGQLTDTQYF. In DNA form, the CDR3 reads TGTGCCAGCAGCGAGCCCCCGGGACAACTCACAGATACGCAGTATTTT. The full variable domain, with the rest looked up from reference TRBV9 and TRBJ2-3, is DSGVTQTPKHLITATGQRVTLRCSPRSGDLSVYWYQQSLDQGLQFLIQYYNGEERAKGNILERFSAQQFPDLHSELNLSSLELGDSALYFCASSEPPGQLTDTQYFGPGTRLTVL.